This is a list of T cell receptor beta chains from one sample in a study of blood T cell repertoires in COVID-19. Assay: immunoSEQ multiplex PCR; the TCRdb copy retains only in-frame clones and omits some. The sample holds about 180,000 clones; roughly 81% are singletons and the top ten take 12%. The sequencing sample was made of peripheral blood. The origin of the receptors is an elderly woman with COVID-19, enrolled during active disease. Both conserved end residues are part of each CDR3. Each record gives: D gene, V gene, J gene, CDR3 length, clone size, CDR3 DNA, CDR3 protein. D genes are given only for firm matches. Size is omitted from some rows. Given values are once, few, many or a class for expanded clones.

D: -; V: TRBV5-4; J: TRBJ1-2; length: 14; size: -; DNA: TGTGCCAGCAGCCAAACCCAGGGGTACTATGGCTACACCTTC; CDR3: CASSQTQGYYGYTF
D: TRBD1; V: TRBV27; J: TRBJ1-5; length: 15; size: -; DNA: TGTGCCAGCAGCTTGGAGACAGGGGGCAATCAGCCCCAGCATTTT; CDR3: CASSLETGGNQPQHF
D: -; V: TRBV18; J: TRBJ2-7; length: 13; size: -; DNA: TGTGCCAGCGGTCAGGGTCCGGGCTACGAGCAGTACTTC; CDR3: CASGQGPGYEQYF
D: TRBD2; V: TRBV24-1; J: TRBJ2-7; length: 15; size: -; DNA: TGTGCCACCAGTGATTTGGGAGCGGGGTACTACGAGCAGTACTTC; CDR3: CATSDLGAGYYEQYF
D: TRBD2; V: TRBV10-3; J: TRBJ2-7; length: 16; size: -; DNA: TGTGCCATCAGTGGGCCAGAGCGGGAGCCTGCCTACGAGCAGTACTTC; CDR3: CAISGPEREPAYEQYF
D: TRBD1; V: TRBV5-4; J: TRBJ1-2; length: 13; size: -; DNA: TGTGCCAGCAGCGTCGACAGGGCCTATGGCTACACCTTC; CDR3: CASSVDRAYGYTF
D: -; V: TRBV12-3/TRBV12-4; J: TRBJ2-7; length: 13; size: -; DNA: TGTGCCAGCAGTTTAGTCGGTTCCTACGAGCAGTACTTC; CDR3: CASSLVGSYEQYF
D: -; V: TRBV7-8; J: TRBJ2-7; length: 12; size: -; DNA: TGTGCCAGCAGCCCCCTCTCGTACGAGCAGTACTTC; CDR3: CASSPLSYEQYF
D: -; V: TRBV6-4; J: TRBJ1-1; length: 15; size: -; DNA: TGTGCCAGCAGTGAAGGGGTTTTAGGGAACACTGAAGCTTTCTTT; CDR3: CASSEGVLGNTEAFF
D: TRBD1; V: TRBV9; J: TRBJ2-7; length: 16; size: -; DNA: TGTGCCAGCAGCGTAGATGCGGGACAGGGGATCTACGAGCAGTACTTC; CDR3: CASSVDAGQGIYEQYF
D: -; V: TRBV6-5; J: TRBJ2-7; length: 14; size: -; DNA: TGTGCCAGCAACACAGTGCGGGGAACCTACGAGCAGTACTTC; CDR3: CASNTVRGTYEQYF
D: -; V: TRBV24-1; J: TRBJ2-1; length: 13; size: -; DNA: TGTGCCACCAGTGATTTTGGGGAGGATGAGCAGTTCTTC; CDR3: CATSDFGEDEQFF
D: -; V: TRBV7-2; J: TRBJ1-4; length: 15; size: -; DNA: TGTGCCAGCAGCTTAGGGGGCAGGTCGCATGAAAAACTGTTTTTT; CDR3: CASSLGGRSHEKLFF
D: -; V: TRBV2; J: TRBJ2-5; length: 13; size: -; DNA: TGTGCCAGCAACAGGGACCAACAAGAGACCCAGTACTTC; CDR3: CASNRDQQETQYF
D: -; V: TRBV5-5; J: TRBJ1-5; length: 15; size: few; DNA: TGTGCCAGCAGCTTGTTCAGGAATAGCAATCAGCCCCAGCATTTT; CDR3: CASSLFRNSNQPQHF
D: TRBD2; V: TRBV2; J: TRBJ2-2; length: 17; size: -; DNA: TGTGCCAGCAGCGGACTAGCGGGAGTTACGGACACCGGGGAGCTGTTTTTT; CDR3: CASSGLAGVTDTGELFF
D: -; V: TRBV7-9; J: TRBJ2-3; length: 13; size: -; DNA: TGTGCCAGCAGCTCCACGGGAGCAGATACGCAGTATTTT; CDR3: CASSSTGADTQYF
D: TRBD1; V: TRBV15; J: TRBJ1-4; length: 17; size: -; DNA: TGTGCCACCAGCAGAGATCTTGGGACAGGTTTGAATGAAAAACTGTTTTTT; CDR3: CATSRDLGTGLNEKLFF
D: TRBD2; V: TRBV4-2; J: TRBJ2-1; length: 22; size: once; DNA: TGTGCCAGCAGCCAATGGTCATCGGCGCGGGGGAGCCCGTTAGTTGTTAACAATGAGCAGTTCTTC; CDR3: CASSQWSSARGSPLVVNNEQFF
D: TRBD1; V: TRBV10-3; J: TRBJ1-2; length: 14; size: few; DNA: TGTGCCATCAGCGGACAGGAGAACTCCTATGGCTACACCTTC; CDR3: CAISGQENSYGYTF
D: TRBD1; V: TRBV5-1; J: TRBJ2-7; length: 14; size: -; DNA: TGCGCCAGCAGGCCCGGGACAGGGCCGGGCGAGCAGTACTTC; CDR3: CASRPGTGPGEQYF
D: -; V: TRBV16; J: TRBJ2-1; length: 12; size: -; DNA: TGTGCCAGCAGCCAAGTCGTCGATGAGCAGTTCTTC; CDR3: CASSQVVDEQFF